What follows is one T cell receptor beta chain and its context. This clonotype was counted at least ten times. Its antigen is still unknown. Base qualities were left out, and no much larger clone turns up one base away. The data were taken from a study of Graves' ophthalmopathy and Graves' hyperthyroidism (dated by TCRdb to 2017 to 2018). For context, the study as a whole: Peripheral blood was collected at initial diagnosis, prior to any treatment. The study used TCR beta repertoire signatures to distinguish Graves' ophthalmopathy from Graves' hyperthyroidism and to predict progression to ophthalmopathy. In total, 135 blood samples were TCR-sequenced: 43 ophthalmopathy, about 75 hyperthyroidism and approximately 17 hyperthyroidism-to-ophthalmopathy patients. To explore V-J signatures that distinguish ophthalmopathy from hyperthyroidism, a discovery set of 100 patients was enrolled, made up of 40 to 45 with ophthalmopathy and 57 with stable hyperthyroidism. An independent validation cohort was composed of roughly 18 hyperthyroidism patients and 17 patients who later progressed from hyperthyroidism to ophthalmopathy. In several hyperthyroidism patients, the T-cell repertoires found in thyroid tissue were compared with those found in blood. Following sampling, methimazole starting at 30 mg daily was administered to hyperthyroidism patients, and high-dose intravenous methylprednisolone was administered to ophthalmopathy patients. What the research found in general, with its limitations: No statistical method was used to set the sample size in advance, and the investigators knew which group each participant was assigned to. In cross-validation, the 13-signature model distinguished ophthalmopathy from stable hyperthyroidism with about 88% sensitivity and nearly 82% specificity, and in the test set the corresponding values were around 78% and 73%. Among expanded thyroid clonotypes with frequency above 0.001, most also showed up in blood, which suggests that blood repertoires may reflect the thyroid immune response. In validation, the model predicted ophthalmopathy progression with roughly 68% sensitivity and roughly 72% specificity; roughly eleven predicted patients were CT-confirmed with GO in a median of 6.5 months.

Inclusive of the bounding cysteine and phenylalanine, the CDR3 is 16 residues long. The kept DNA is CDR3 alone, 48 bases in frame from the first base. The germline V gene (reference sequence) sets CDR1 to DFQATT and CDR2 to SNEGSKA. Ends trimmed: V by 2 bases, J by 5 bases; bases unmatched to a gene: 14. For repertoire sequencing, the TCR beta CDR3 regions were amplified from RNA transcripts. The first round of RT-PCR was done with HTBI primers and the Qiagen OneStep RT-PCR kit, and was followed by a second round of multiplex PCR, then size selection and purification. Sequencing of the libraries was carried out on an Illumina HiSeq2000 in paired-end mode with 100 bp reads. As for how the authors treated the data: SOAPnuke was used to process the reads, throwing out any read that had adapters, had uncalled bases, had a mean Phred below 15, or lacked an exact constant-primer or identifier match. COPE v1.2.5 was used to merge the high-quality paired reads. Each unique nucleotide sequence was defined as a clonotype, and clonotypes were aligned to IMGT TRB V, D and J references with MiTCR v1.1. Only V-J combinations with frequency above 0.0001 were analysed, covering approximately 99% of repertoires. For each V-J combination, a TCR clonal expansion and chaos score was defined as the ratio of F50 clonal expansion to chaos observed in the TCRdist matrix. Welch's t-statistics and random forest were used to narrow the features down to approximately 13 V-J combinations, which were then fed into a naive Bayes classifier. The Morisita-Horn index was used to measure how similar the thyroid and blood repertoires were. TCRdb reworked the public reads: Q25 trimming with fastp, MiXCR clone assembly, productive beta chains retained. Duplicate CDR3 protein sequences are folded into a single record with the most common DNA and genes. The V and J calls here are based on TCRdb, not the publication. This sample is represented by roughly 60,000 distinct CDR3 sequences; less than 55% of them were singletons. The top ten clonotypes cover around 4.5% of the sample.

Ophthalmopathy patients had moderately to severely active disease, Clinical Activity Score of at least 3, NOSPECS grade of at least 4, and disease duration under 3 months. Patients with other autoimmune diseases, uncontrolled infections, pregnancy or lactation were excluded from the study. Clinical symptoms, serum thyroxine, TRAb, thyroid ultrasound and orbital computed tomography were used for diagnosis. PBMCs were isolated from about 9 ml of fresh peripheral blood by Ficoll-Paque density gradient centrifugation. Total RNA was extracted using Trizol reagent, and RNA quality was checked on an Agilent 2100 Bioanalyzer.

The TCR originated in an adult woman with Graves' ophthalmopathy. The specimen was peripheral blood. In this chain, TRBV20-1 is recombined with TRBJ2-5; 7 junctional bases match TRBD1. The DNA sequence is TGCAGTGCTAGACCCGCTCGGGACAGTCAGGTGGAGACCCAGTACTTC. This sequence encodes CSARPARDSQVETQYF.